The rows below give T cell receptor beta chains drawn from one sample of a study of CD8+ T cells in alopecia areata. Method: immunoSEQ multiplex PCR; TCRdb's copy keeps in-frame clones and lacks some. Of about 200,000 clones listed, more than 45% were seen once; the top ten hold more than 0.4%. Sequencing used CD4+ T cells sorted from blood, obtained at week 0. The receptors were sampled from a human donor with alopecia areata. CDR3s include the opening cysteine and the closing phenylalanine or tryptophan. Each record gives: V gene, clone size, J gene, D gene, CDR3 DNA, CDR3 protein. The D gene is left open where the match is weak. Size tells how often a clone was seen (once, few, many) or the class of an expanded clone, and some rows leave it out.

v_call: TRBV13
clone_size: once
j_call: TRBJ1-1
d_call: NA
cdr3_nt: TGTGCCAGCAGCTTACCCCCTAACACCGGTAAAGCTTTCTTT
cdr3_aa: CASSLPPNTGKAFF

v_call: TRBV7-9
clone_size: few
j_call: TRBJ1-4
d_call: NA
cdr3_nt: TGTGCCAGCAGACTTCGTAATGAAAAACTGTTTTTT
cdr3_aa: CASRLRNEKLFF

v_call: TRBV11-2
clone_size: NA
j_call: TRBJ1-2
d_call: NA
cdr3_nt: TGTGCCAGCAGCTTAGATAGACAGCCCTATGGCTACACCTTC
cdr3_aa: CASSLDRQPYGYTF

v_call: TRBV7-9
clone_size: NA
j_call: TRBJ1-4
d_call: NA
cdr3_nt: TGTGCCAGCAGTCTAGAGCCCGGGCCTGATGAAAAACTGTTTTTT
cdr3_aa: CASSLEPGPDEKLFF

v_call: TRBV4-2
clone_size: NA
j_call: TRBJ2-7
d_call: TRBD1
cdr3_nt: TGTGCCAGCAGCCTCGGGACAGAGAACACCTACGAGCAGTACTTC
cdr3_aa: CASSLGTENTYEQYF

v_call: TRBV30
clone_size: NA
j_call: TRBJ1-1
d_call: NA
cdr3_nt: TGTGCCTGGTACCGGGAGGGTGAAGCTTTCTTT
cdr3_aa: CAWYREGEAFF

v_call: TRBV30
clone_size: NA
j_call: TRBJ2-1
d_call: NA
cdr3_nt: TGTGCCTGGACAGGGGGGGGCTCACGCTCCTACAATGAGCAGTTCTTC
cdr3_aa: CAWTGGGSRSYNEQFF

v_call: TRBV5-1
clone_size: NA
j_call: TRBJ2-1
d_call: NA
cdr3_nt: TGCGCCAGCAGCTTGGCATGGCAGAACTACAATGAGCAGTTCTTC
cdr3_aa: CASSLAWQNYNEQFF

v_call: TRBV18
clone_size: NA
j_call: TRBJ1-1
d_call: NA
cdr3_nt: TGTGCCAGCTCACCGCAGGGTGGGAACACTGAAGCTTTCTTT
cdr3_aa: CASSPQGGNTEAFF

v_call: TRBV29-1
clone_size: NA
j_call: TRBJ1-1
d_call: NA
cdr3_nt: TGCAGCGTTGGTGTCAGGGCCGTCGGCACTGAAGCTTTCTTT
cdr3_aa: CSVGVRAVGTEAFF

v_call: TRBV29-1
clone_size: NA
j_call: TRBJ2-3
d_call: NA
cdr3_nt: TGCAGCGTGGCCGGGACTAGCACAGATACGCAGTATTTT
cdr3_aa: CSVAGTSTDTQYF

v_call: TRBV7-9
clone_size: few
j_call: TRBJ1-4
d_call: TRBD1
cdr3_nt: TGTGCCAGCAGCTTTACCGGGACAGGGAAAGAAAAACTGTTTTTT
cdr3_aa: CASSFTGTGKEKLFF

v_call: TRBV9
clone_size: NA
j_call: TRBJ2-1
d_call: NA
cdr3_nt: TGTGCCAGCAGCGTACTAGGTCTCAGGCACAATGAGCAGTTCTTC
cdr3_aa: CASSVLGLRHNEQFF

v_call: TRBV11-2
clone_size: NA
j_call: TRBJ2-3
d_call: TRBD2
cdr3_nt: TGTGCCAGCAGCTTATATTCGGGAGGGCCGACAGATACGCAGTATTTT
cdr3_aa: CASSLYSGGPTDTQYF

v_call: TRBV7-9
clone_size: NA
j_call: TRBJ1-5
d_call: NA
cdr3_nt: TGTGCCAGCACCACGGGGGGGGCCCAGCATTTT
cdr3_aa: CASTTGGAQHF

v_call: TRBV29-1
clone_size: NA
j_call: TRBJ1-1
d_call: NA
cdr3_nt: TGCAGCGCTAGGGCCCTTCTTCAATCGAGTACTGAAGCTTTCTTT
cdr3_aa: CSARALLQSSTEAFF

v_call: TRBV5-6
clone_size: NA
j_call: TRBJ2-5
d_call: TRBD2
cdr3_nt: TGTGCCAGCAGCATGCCGGGACTAGCGCAGCAAGAGACCCAGTACTTC
cdr3_aa: CASSMPGLAQQETQYF

v_call: TRBV7-9
clone_size: NA
j_call: TRBJ2-5
d_call: NA
cdr3_nt: TGTGCCAGCAGCTTTTATGGGGGCGCGGGCCAAGAGACCCAGTACTTC
cdr3_aa: CASSFYGGAGQETQYF

v_call: TRBV6-5
clone_size: NA
j_call: TRBJ1-2
d_call: NA
cdr3_nt: TGTGCCAGCAGCCCGTGGAGGGGATCGGATGGCTACACCTTC
cdr3_aa: CASSPWRGSDGYTF

v_call: TRBV30
clone_size: few
j_call: TRBJ2-5
d_call: NA
cdr3_nt: TGTGCCTGGAGTAGTCGAAGGGCGGAGACCCAGTACTTC
cdr3_aa: CAWSSRRAETQYF

v_call: TRBV5-6
clone_size: NA
j_call: TRBJ2-7
d_call: NA
cdr3_nt: TGTGCCAGCAGCTTGCCGCTCTACGAGCAGTACTTC
cdr3_aa: CASSLPLYEQYF

v_call: TRBV6-5
clone_size: NA
j_call: TRBJ2-1
d_call: TRBD1
cdr3_nt: TGTGCCAGCAGTTACTCGATATTTCCAGGGGGCAATGAGCAGTTCTTC
cdr3_aa: CASSYSIFPGGNEQFF

v_call: TRBV5-1
clone_size: NA
j_call: TRBJ1-2
d_call: NA
cdr3_nt: TGCGCCAGCAGCCCGAAGCTTAACTATGGCTACACCTTC
cdr3_aa: CASSPKLNYGYTF

v_call: TRBV7-8
clone_size: NA
j_call: TRBJ2-1
d_call: TRBD1
cdr3_nt: TGTGCCAGCAGCGCCGACAGGGGCTCATACAATGAGCAGTTCTTC
cdr3_aa: CASSADRGSYNEQFF

v_call: TRBV5-1
clone_size: NA
j_call: TRBJ2-3
d_call: TRBD2
cdr3_nt: TGCGCCAGCAGTGCTAAAATAGCGGGAGGCCCTCCAAGCACAGATACGCAGTATTTT
cdr3_aa: CASSAKIAGGPPSTDTQYF

v_call: TRBV27
clone_size: few
j_call: TRBJ2-1
d_call: NA
cdr3_nt: TGTGCCAGCAGTTTTAAGGGCGGCAGATTCTACAATGAGCAGTTCTTC
cdr3_aa: CASSFKGGRFYNEQFF

v_call: TRBV30
clone_size: NA
j_call: TRBJ2-2
d_call: TRBD1
cdr3_nt: TGTGCCTGGAGTGAGGGGGCCTGGGGGGAGCTGTTTTTT
cdr3_aa: CAWSEGAWGELFF

v_call: TRBV7-3
clone_size: NA
j_call: TRBJ2-5
d_call: NA
cdr3_nt: TGTGCCAGCAGCTTAACGGAGACCCAGTACTTC
cdr3_aa: CASSLTETQYF

v_call: TRBV10-3
clone_size: NA
j_call: TRBJ2-5
d_call: NA
cdr3_nt: TGTGCCATCAGTGAGCATGGGGAGACCCAGTACTTC
cdr3_aa: CAISEHGETQYF

v_call: TRBV15
clone_size: few
j_call: TRBJ1-2
d_call: NA
cdr3_nt: TGTGCCACCAGCAGAGATCGGGTCTCTATCGGCGGCTATGGCTACACCTTC
cdr3_aa: CATSRDRVSIGGYGYTF

v_call: TRBV9
clone_size: NA
j_call: TRBJ2-6
d_call: NA
cdr3_nt: TGTGCCAGCAGCCCTATTCCTGGAGGAGGCACTGGGGCCAACGTCCTGACTTTC
cdr3_aa: CASSPIPGGGTGANVLTF

v_call: TRBV25-1
clone_size: NA
j_call: TRBJ1-5
d_call: NA
cdr3_nt: TGTGCCAGCAGTGGTGGCCAGTCGAGCAATCAGCCCCAGCATTTT
cdr3_aa: CASSGGQSSNQPQHF

v_call: TRBV7-9
clone_size: NA
j_call: TRBJ2-3
d_call: NA
cdr3_nt: TGTGCCAGCAGGCCTGGGTCCACAGATACGCAGTATTTT
cdr3_aa: CASRPGSTDTQYF

v_call: TRBV29-1
clone_size: NA
j_call: TRBJ2-1
d_call: NA
cdr3_nt: TGCAGCGTTGGTACTGGGCGTGAGCAGTTCTTC
cdr3_aa: CSVGTGREQFF

v_call: TRBV30
clone_size: few
j_call: TRBJ1-1
d_call: TRBD1
cdr3_nt: TGTGCCTGGAGTCTACAGACAGGGGGCACTGAAGCTTTCTTT
cdr3_aa: CAWSLQTGGTEAFF

v_call: TRBV4-1
clone_size: NA
j_call: TRBJ2-5
d_call: NA
cdr3_nt: TGCGCCAGCAGCCAAGTCAAGGGAGGGGGCGTCGGGGAGACCCAGTACTTC
cdr3_aa: CASSQVKGGGVGETQYF

v_call: TRBV15
clone_size: once
j_call: TRBJ1-3
d_call: NA
cdr3_nt: TGTGCCACCAGCGCGACAGACTCTGGAAACACCATATATTTT
cdr3_aa: CATSATDSGNTIYF

v_call: TRBV18
clone_size: NA
j_call: TRBJ2-5
d_call: NA
cdr3_nt: TGTGCCAGCTCGCGGACTAACCAAGAGACCCAGTACTTC
cdr3_aa: CASSRTNQETQYF

v_call: TRBV6-5
clone_size: few
j_call: TRBJ2-7
d_call: TRBD1
cdr3_nt: TGTGCCAGCAGTTCCTATACAGGGGGGTACGAGCAGTACTTC
cdr3_aa: CASSSYTGGYEQYF

v_call: TRBV14
clone_size: many
j_call: TRBJ2-1
d_call: NA
cdr3_nt: TGTGCCAGCAGTCTGGAATTTCGGGGATCCTACAATGAGCAGTTCTTC
cdr3_aa: CASSLEFRGSYNEQFF

v_call: TRBV11-2
clone_size: few
j_call: TRBJ2-6
d_call: NA
cdr3_nt: TGTGCCAGCAGTTACGTACAGTCGGGGGCCAACGTCCTGACTTTC
cdr3_aa: CASSYVQSGANVLTF

v_call: TRBV4-1
clone_size: NA
j_call: TRBJ2-7
d_call: TRBD1
cdr3_nt: TGCGCCAGCAGCCGCACCAGACAGGGCTCCTACGAGCAGTACTTC
cdr3_aa: CASSRTRQGSYEQYF

v_call: TRBV9
clone_size: NA
j_call: TRBJ2-2
d_call: NA
cdr3_nt: TGTGCCAGCAGCGCCAACACCGGGGAGCTGTTTTTT
cdr3_aa: CASSANTGELFF

v_call: TRBV30
clone_size: NA
j_call: TRBJ1-5
d_call: NA
cdr3_nt: TGTGCCTGGAGTGCGGGGGAGCATCAGCCCCAGCATTTT
cdr3_aa: CAWSAGEHQPQHF

v_call: TRBV6-1
clone_size: NA
j_call: TRBJ2-1
d_call: TRBD2
cdr3_nt: TGTGCCAGCAGTGTCGGGGGGTCCTACGCCTACAATGAGCAGTTCTTC
cdr3_aa: CASSVGGSYAYNEQFF

v_call: TRBV19
clone_size: NA
j_call: TRBJ1-1
d_call: NA
cdr3_nt: TGTGCCAGTAGTATGCGGTCTGACACTGAAGCTTTCTTT
cdr3_aa: CASSMRSDTEAFF

v_call: TRBV29-1
clone_size: NA
j_call: TRBJ2-3
d_call: NA
cdr3_nt: TGCAGCGTTGTCGGGAACACAGATACGCAGTATTTT
cdr3_aa: CSVVGNTDTQYF

v_call: TRBV15
clone_size: NA
j_call: TRBJ2-7
d_call: NA
cdr3_nt: TGTGCCACCAGCAGAGATACGGGACGGCAACACGAGCAGTACTTC
cdr3_aa: CATSRDTGRQHEQYF

v_call: TRBV5-6
clone_size: NA
j_call: TRBJ1-3
d_call: NA
cdr3_nt: TGTGCCAGCAGCTCCACAGGGTTCTCTGGAAACACCATATATTTT
cdr3_aa: CASSSTGFSGNTIYF

v_call: TRBV30
clone_size: NA
j_call: TRBJ1-3
d_call: NA
cdr3_nt: TGTGCCTGGAGGGGGCAGGGATCGGGAAACACCATATATTTT
cdr3_aa: CAWRGQGSGNTIYF

v_call: TRBV7-9
clone_size: NA
j_call: TRBJ1-2
d_call: NA
cdr3_nt: TGTGCCAGCAGCCGCCGCGGACAGCCAGATGTCTATGGCTACACCTTC
cdr3_aa: CASSRRGQPDVYGYTF

v_call: TRBV4-1
clone_size: NA
j_call: TRBJ2-4
d_call: TRBD1
cdr3_nt: TGCGCCAGCAGCCAAAGACAGGGAGCCAAAAACATTCAGTACTTC
cdr3_aa: CASSQRQGAKNIQYF

v_call: TRBV5-1
clone_size: few
j_call: TRBJ2-7
d_call: NA
cdr3_nt: TGCGCCAGCAGCTTGGTTCCAGGTACCTACGAGCAGTACTTC
cdr3_aa: CASSLVPGTYEQYF

v_call: TRBV5-1
clone_size: NA
j_call: TRBJ2-3
d_call: TRBD1
cdr3_nt: TGCGCCAGCAGCCTGGAGACAGGGCTTCCCACAGATACGCAGTATTTT
cdr3_aa: CASSLETGLPTDTQYF

v_call: TRBV19
clone_size: few
j_call: TRBJ1-5
d_call: TRBD1
cdr3_nt: TGTGCCACTTCGACAGGGATTGGGAATCAGCCCCAGCATTTT
cdr3_aa: CATSTGIGNQPQHF

v_call: TRBV6-5
clone_size: NA
j_call: TRBJ2-1
d_call: TRBD2
cdr3_nt: TGTGCCAGCAGTCCCGGACTAGCGGGGAACAATGAGCAGTTCTTC
cdr3_aa: CASSPGLAGNNEQFF

v_call: TRBV6-6
clone_size: NA
j_call: TRBJ2-5
d_call: NA
cdr3_nt: TGTGCCAGCAGTATTACAGGGAAAGAGACCCAGTACTTC
cdr3_aa: CASSITGKETQYF